This TCR beta chain was sequenced during a study of blood T cell repertoires in COVID-19. Study context: The samples span acute and convalescent COVID-19 from the United States, Italy and Spain.

Authors' data handling: Quantification of nucleated cells was approximated via reference gene primer amplification. The protocol was immunoSEQ multiplex PCR, while the TCRdb copy is restricted to in-frame clones and leaves out a portion. V, J and clone size reflect that table, while D and trimming were determined from the DNA. This sample carries tens of thousands of clones, approximately 89% of them seen once, and the ten largest clones take 25% to 35%. Germline assignment: CDR1 KGHSH and CDR2 LQKENI. The CDR3 contains 16 residues. Germline trimming cut 4 bases from V and 3 bases from J; bases unmatched to any gene: 11.

The chain combines TRBV18 with TRBJ2-7; TRBD2 agrees at 8 bases. The receptor's source is an elderly man with acute or convalescent COVID-19. The specimen sequenced was peripheral blood. CDR3 residues: CASSRQNRGTSYEQYF. The CDR3 coding sequence is TGTGCCAGCTCACGTCAGAACCGCGGGACTAGCTACGAGCAGTACTTC.